One and the same sample provided the 24 T cell receptor beta chains below, sequenced in a study of blood T cell repertoires in COVID-19. Only in-frame clones appear in the TCRdb table, and some are missing; sequencing was by immunoSEQ multiplex PCR. The table has around 150,000 clones, 86% seen once. The specimen sequenced was peripheral blood. Source of these receptors: a man between 18 and 29 years old with acute or convalescent COVID-19.

The chain employs TRBV12-3 or TRBV12-4 and TRBJ1-4; 7 nucleotides agree with TRBD1. The CDR3 loop spans 13 amino acids. Trimming took 5 bases from V and 7 from J; bases not matched to a gene: 4. Written as DNA, the CDR3 is TGTGCCAGCAGTCCCCGACAGGGTGAAAAACTGTTTTTT. This encodes CASSPRQGEKLFF.

This clone was seen a handful of times. The chain recombines TRBV7-3 with TRBJ2-7; weak D call: TRBD1 (6 bases). The CDR3 has 13 amino acids. Trimming removed 6 bases from V and 3 bases from J, with 12 bases in between. The germline V gene encodes CDR1 SGHTA and CDR2 FQGTGA. The CDR3 protein is CASSSGAGYEQYF. The CDR3 DNA follows: TGTGCCAGCAGTTCAGGGGCAGGCTACGAGCAGTACTTC.

The CDR3: CASSQAGWSGNTIYF. CDR3 coding DNA: TGTGCCAGCAGCCAAGCCGGGTGGTCTGGAAACACCATATATTTT. The chain recombines TRBV4-2 with TRBJ1-3; no clear D gene. The V end was cut by 1 base, the J end by 1 base, with 8 bases between. The CDR3 runs to 15 residues. The germline V gene has CDR1 LGHNA and CDR2 YNFKEQ.

The chain recombines TRBV7-8 with TRBJ2-7, with 7 bases lining up with TRBD1. CDR3 length equals 15 residues. The junction had 7 bases not matched to a gene; V was cut back by 5 bases and J by 0 bases. Germline V CDR1 and CDR2: SGHVS, FQNEAQ. The CDR3 coding sequence is TGTGCCAGCAGCACCTGGACAGGAAGCTCCTACGAGCAGTACTTC. Translating it yields CASSTWTGSSYEQYF.

This clone was seen only once. This chain links TRBV18 with TRBJ2-5; TRBD1 is a possible D gene (6 bases). V was shortened by 1 base and J by 2 bases, with 11 bases between the two germline ends. Per germline, CDR1 KGHSH and CDR2 LQKENI. The length of the CDR3 is 15 residues. CDR3: CASSPRQDPQETQYF. CDR3 nucleotides: TGTGCCAGCTCACCACGACAGGACCCTCAAGAGACCCAGTACTTC.

In its sample, this clone was seen once. The rearrangement uses TRBV9 and TRBJ1-2; possibly TRBD1 for D (6 bases). V lost 3 bases, J lost 2 bases, and 11 bases lay in between. The germline V gene encodes CDR1 SGDLS and CDR2 YYNGEE. This CDR3 has 14 amino acids. This chain's CDR3 is CASSDRDRNYGYTF. The CDR3 coding sequence is TGTGCCAGCAGCGACAGGGATAGGAACTATGGCTACACCTTC.

The chain is built from TRBV9 and TRBJ2-1, with 16 bases identical to TRBD2. With V trimmed by 0 bases and J by 1 base, 7 bases remained unmatched. CDR1 and CDR2 from the germline V gene are SGDLS and YYNGEE. The CDR3 loop spans 20 amino acids. This chain's CDR3 is CASSVAGLAGGRESYNEQFF. As DNA, the CDR3 is TGTGCCAGCAGCGTAGCGGGACTAGCGGGGGGGCGTGAGTCCTACAATGAGCAGTTCTTC.

This sequence joins TRBV9 and TRBJ2-5, with 8 bases that match TRBD2. Germline V gene lookup returns CDR1 SGDLS and CDR2 YYNGEE. The CDR3 is 16 residues long. Trimming removed 3 bases from V and 4 bases from J; junction bases left unmatched: 11. CDR3 DNA sequence: TGTGCCAGCAGCGAGCGGACTAGCAATGCGCGAGAGACCCAGTACTTC. It specifies CASSERTSNARETQYF. The full variable domain, in which reference TRBV9 and TRBJ2-5 provide the parts outside the CDR3, is DSGVTQTPKHLITATGQRVTLRCSPRSGDLSVYWYQQSLDQGLQFLIQYYNGEERAKGNILERFSAQQFPDLHSELNLSSLELGDSALYFCASSERTSNARETQYFGPGTRLLVL.

The CDR3 loop is CAISDRGLGEKLFF. The CDR3 DNA is TGTGCCATCAGCGACAGGGGGCTTGGAGAAAAACTGTTTTTT. The chain employs TRBV10-3 and TRBJ1-4; 10 bases are shared with TRBD1. With 6 bases clipped from V and 8 bases from J, the junction kept 6 bases outside the gene matches. The CDR3 runs 14 residues. Germline V gene lookup returns CDR1 ENHRY and CDR2 SYGVKD.

The gene calls are TRBV4-2 and TRBJ2-1; the match to TRBD2 covers 8 bases. This CDR3 is built from 15 residues. The junction had 7 bases not matched to a gene; V was cut back by 0 bases and J by 9 bases. The V gene's germline CDR1 is LGHNA and CDR2 YNFKEQ. In DNA, the CDR3 is TGTGCCAGCAGCCAAGAACCGGGGGGGTTTAGTGAGCAGTTCTTC. It specifies CASSQEPGGFSEQFF.

The chain links TRBV4-1 to TRBJ2-7; no reliable D call. The CDR3 runs to 14 residues. From germline, CDR1 is MGHRA and CDR2 YSYEKL. V was trimmed by 2 bases and J by 1 base, leaving 9 bases between them. CDR3 in amino acids: CASSQPTRSYEQYF. CDR3 bases: TGCGCCAGCAGCCAACCGACAAGATCCTACGAGCAGTACTTC.

This rearrangement joins TRBV30 to TRBJ1-1; D possibly corresponds to TRBD1 (5 bases). This CDR3 region has 17 residues. V shed 0 bases and J shed 3 bases, with 20 bases lying between them. The germline CDR1 and CDR2 sequences are GTSNPN and SVGIG (reference sequence). In DNA form, the CDR3 reads TGTGCCTGGAGTGTACCTCGTCAGGGTAGATTTTACACTGAAGCTTTCTTT. Its protein is CAWSVPRQGRFYTEAFF.

The genes are TRBV7-6 and TRBJ2-6; the match to TRBD2 covers 10 bases. This CDR3 spans 19 amino acids. Germline values: CDR1 SGHVS, CDR2 FNYEAQ. Losses at the gene ends were 2 bases for V and 0 bases for J; bases not matched to a gene: 7. CDR3 sequence reads: CASSLIPSGGRSGANVLTF. Here the CDR3 DNA reads TGTGCCAGCAGCTTAATTCCTAGCGGGGGACGCTCTGGGGCCAACGTCCTGACTTTC.

A note on this clone: Because it lacks the conserved phenylalanine or tryptophan at the end, this CDR3 is likely a read error. The DNA is left out, because the CDR3 cannot be placed on it with certainty; the CDR3 is given as TCRdb lists it. This chain uses TRBV30 with TRBJ1-1; no check of the table's D call, TRBD1, against the DNA was made. Counting both end residues, the CDR3 totals 12 amino acids. Germline V gene data show CDR1 as GTSNPN and CDR2 as SVGIG (reference sequence). CDR3 sequence reads: CAWRAGVDRPII.

In this sample, this clone turned up a few times. The rearrangement joins TRBV10-1 to TRBJ2-1, with a weak D call TRBD2 (6 bases). Germline CDR1 is WNHNN and CDR2 is SYGVQD (reference sequence). Deletions cut 4 bases from V and 2 bases from J, with 6 bases between. This CDR3 is built from 13 residues. The CDR3 DNA reads TGCGCCAGCAGTGGGACTACCTACAATGAGCAGTTCTTC. It encodes CASSGTTYNEQFF.

The V call is TRBV10-1, the J call TRBJ2-7; 8 nucleotides agree with TRBD1. Germline assignment: CDR1 WNHNN and CDR2 SYGVQD (reference sequence). The V gene end was trimmed by 8 bases and the J gene end by 3 bases; junction bases not matched to a gene: 3. The CDR3 covers 12 residues. For the CDR3, the DNA is TGCGCCAGCTCCGGACAGGGCTACGAGCAGTACTTC. Translating it yields CASSGQGYEQYF.

This clone was counted a single time. The V call is TRBV7-7, the J call TRBJ2-3, with 7 bases lining up with TRBD1. Germline V CDR1 and CDR2: SSHAT, FNYEAQ (reference sequence). The length of the CDR3 is 15 residues. The junction had 6 bases not matched to a gene; V was cut back by 4 bases and J by 2 bases. The CDR3 nucleotides read TGTGCCAGCAGCTCTACGACAGGGCCCACAGATACGCAGTATTTT. Its protein is CASSSTTGPTDTQYF. Based on the CDR3 plus reference TRBV7-7 and TRBJ2-3, the full variable domain is GAGVSQSPRYKVTKRGQDVTLRCDPISSHATLYWYQQALGQGPEFLTYFNYEAQPDKSGLPSDRFSAERPEGSISTLTIQRTEQRDSAMYRCASSSTTGPTDTQYFGPGTRLTVL.

The sample holds a few counts of this clone. This sequence joins TRBV5-1 and TRBJ2-1; 10 bases match TRBD1. CDR1 and CDR2 from the germline V gene are SGHRS and YFSETQ. V gave up 4 bases and J gave up 6 bases; unmatched junction bases: 10. The CDR3 is 16 amino acids. CDR3 coding DNA: TGCGCCAGCAGCCAAATGGGGACAGGGGCTCGCAATGAGCAGTTCTTC. Protein sequence: CASSQMGTGARNEQFF.

The chain couples TRBV10-1 to TRBJ2-4; D is possibly TRBD2 (6 bases). Trimming removed 5 bases from V and 1 base from J, with 9 bases in between. Germline CDR1 WNHNN, CDR2 SYGVQD (reference sequence). CDR3 length: 14 residues. In DNA, the CDR3 is TGCGCCAGCAGTCGAAGCGGGGCCAAAAACATTCAGTACTTC. The encoded protein is CASSRSGAKNIQYF.

CDR3 sequence reads: CASSIGHGRAVNTEAFF. The CDR3 region has the DNA TGTGCCAGTAGTATAGGGCATGGCAGGGCCGTGAACACTGAAGCTTTCTTT. The genes are TRBV19 and TRBJ1-1; possibly TRBD1 for D (5 bases). Per the germline V gene, CDR1 is LNHDA and CDR2 is SQIVND (reference sequence). The CDR3 is 17 amino acids. The V end was cut by 1 base, the J end by 0 bases, with 15 bases between.

The J gene is TRBJ1-1, the V gene TRBV29-1; 9 nucleotides line up with TRBD1. CDR1 and CDR2 from the germline V gene are SQVTM and ANQGSEA. V was clipped by 6 bases and J by 9 bases; unmatched bases: 14. This CDR3 spans 14 amino acids. The CDR3 region is CSVRDRVDYKKAFF. The CDR3 region has the DNA TGCAGCGTCCGGGACAGGGTGGATTACAAGAAAGCTTTCTTT.

The genes are TRBV12-3 or TRBV12-4 and TRBJ2-1, with a possible D match to TRBD1 (5 bases). The CDR3 is made up of 12 amino acids. Trimming took off 5 bases at V and 4 bases at J, with 6 bases between the two ends. The CDR3 here is CASSRQYNEQFF. The CDR3 DNA sequence: TGTGCCAGCAGTAGACAGTACAATGAGCAGTTCTTC.

The genes are TRBV18 and TRBJ1-2, with D unresolved. Germline CDR1 reads KGHSH; CDR2 reads LQKENI. The CDR3 is made up of 13 amino acids. V was clipped by 0 bases and J by 7 bases, with 9 bases between them. As DNA, the CDR3 is TGTGCCAGCTCACCACCAGAGTCGGGTGGCTACACCTTC. As protein: CASSPPESGGYTF.

The rearrangement uses TRBV5-5 and TRBJ1-1, with D possibly TRBD1 on 5 matching bases. With 4 bases removed from V and 4 bases from J, the gap between germline ends came to 17 bases. Germline V gene lookup returns CDR1 SGHKS and CDR2 YYEKEE (reference sequence). CDR3 length equals 15 residues. The CDR3 coding sequence is TGTGCCAGCAGCCTGGGACTTCACGGAGGCACTGAAGCTTTCTTT. Translation: CASSLGLHGGTEAFF.